A single T cell receptor (beta chain) is shown here with its context. What it binds is unknown. The CDR3 totals 11 residues. The authors prepared UMI-labeled TRB cDNA libraries by 5' RACE. TCRdb processed the 5' RACE reads again and assigns one entry to each CDR3 protein, with no DNA. This sample contains 7,000 to 7,500 distinct CDR3 sequences. Sorting was done in triplicate for each CD8+ T cell subset (under 330,000 cells each). These data come from a study of CXCR3-negative and CXCR3-positive naive CD8 T cells. The study's findings and limits: Greater hydrophobicity was found in TRB CDR3s of CXCR3-positive naive cells than of CXCR3-negative naive cells. Unlike memory cells, which differed, naive CXCR3-negative and CXCR3-positive cells had similar TRBV-TRBJ usage. Comparably high diversity marked both naive subsets, whereas memory CD8+ cells had much lower diversity. Comparison of naive subsets found surface CD5 to be comparable, and TCR strength was inferred on the basis of TRB CDR3 properties.

What was sequenced was naive CXCR3+ CD8+ T cells from blood. As for subset: CD45RO-CCR7+CD27+CD95- naive CD8+ T cells expressing CXCR3 (TNR3+). The sequence was collected from a human donor in good health. Some clones in this sample may be carry-over from other donors' samples. The genes are TRBV12-3 or TRBV12-4 and TRBJ1-1. The CDR3 protein is CASSGEGEAFF.